This T cell receptor beta chain was obtained from a study of blood T cell repertoires in COVID-19. The overall study: Acute and convalescent COVID-19 specimens originated in the United States, Italy and Spain. PBMCs, B-cell-depleted T cells, or T cells were the source of the cDNA or gDNA that made up the material.

Deletions cut 6 bases from V and 2 bases from J, with 7 bases between. Germline CDR1 and CDR2: LNHDA and SQIVND (reference sequence). The CDR3 has 12 amino acids. Per the original data handling: The assay estimated nucleated cells by amplifying reference gene primers. Sequencing was performed with immunoSEQ multiplex PCR; in TCRdb, only in-frame clones are kept and a portion is missing. V and J calls and clone size follow that table, whereas D and trimming were derived from the DNA. Seen here are hundreds of thousands of clones, about 85% observed once, and the top ten hold 15% to 20%. The TCR was taken from a woman of 80 years or more with active or convalescent COVID-19. The rearrangement joins TRBV19 to TRBJ1-1; D unclear. The source material was peripheral blood. CDR3 in DNA: TGTGCCAGTAGAACGCGAAACACTGAAGCTTTCTTT. Protein product: CASRTRNTEAFF.